A single sample is the source of the 18 T cell receptor beta chains below, sequenced in a study of T-cell reconstitution after alpha-beta-depleted transplantation in children. Construction of the TCRbeta library involved unique molecular identifiers. One entry per CDR3 protein results from TCRdb running MiXCR on the PCR reads. The sample includes about 200,000 distinct CDR3 sequences, 7.5% to 9.5% of them seen just once. Sequenced here: PBMCs, mostly from graft donor cells, sampled 360 days after TCRalphabeta/CD19-depleted stem cell transplant. These receptors were collected from a male patient aged 2-15 years who had a stem cell transplant for acute myeloid leukemia, so the T cells may come from the graft donor.

CDR3 sequence (DNA): TGCAGTGCTAGAGGTAGAGGTCGGCGGGTCGGGGTTAGCAATCAGCCCCAGCATTTT. It specifies CSARGRGRRVGVSNQPQHF. V usage is TRBV20-1 and J usage is TRBJ1-5; D is unresolved. The germline V and J ends were trimmed by 1 base and 0 bases, with 22 bases remaining between them. The CDR3 spans 19 residues. CDR1 is DFQATT and CDR2 is SNEGSKA in the germline V gene (reference sequence).

This clonotype was observed at least ten times. J is TRBJ1-2 and V is TRBV7-2; 7 nucleotides align to TRBD1. Trimming took 7 bases from V and 5 from J; bases not matched to a gene: 13. CDR1 is SGHTA and CDR2 is FQGNSA in the germline V gene. This CDR3 has 15 amino acids. This chain's CDR3 is CASTLSRDSPYGYTF. The CDR3 DNA reads TGTGCCAGCACCTTGAGCCGGGACAGCCCTTATGGCTACACCTTC. Looking up the rest from reference TRBV7-2 and TRBJ1-2 gives the full variable domain: GAGVSQSPSNKVTEKGKDVELRCDPISGHTALYWYRQSLGQGLEFLIYFQGNSAPDKSGLPSDRFSAERTGGSVSTLTIQRTQQEDSAVYLCASTLSRDSPYGYTFGSGTRLTVV.

This clonotype was recorded at least ten times. The chain employs TRBV6-5 and TRBJ1-1; 7 bases align to TRBD1. This CDR3 is 17 amino acids long. Germline CDR1 is MNHEY and CDR2 is SVGAGI. Trimming cost V 2 bases and J 0 bases; bases outside gene matches: 9. The CDR3 DNA follows: TGTGCCAGCAGTTACCGGTCGGAGGGGGCCATGAACACTGAAGCTTTCTTT. Protein: CASSYRSEGAMNTEAFF.

This clonotype was detected a few times. The junction differs from germline at one of its ends, possibly a read error. V is TRBV4-2 and J is TRBJ2-5, with 8 bases that match TRBD1. The CDR3 is 16 amino acids. CDR1 is LGHNA, CDR2 YNFKEQ, per germline. DNA for the CDR3: TGTGTCAGCAGCCAATATTACAGGGGGGCGATCGGGACCCAGTACTTC. As protein: CVSSQYYRGAIGTQYF.

Of note for this clonotype: With a much larger clone just one base away, this may be a read error. V usage is TRBV12-3 or TRBV12-4 and J usage is TRBJ2-5; D possibly corresponds to TRBD2 (5 bases). CDR3 length: 12 residues. The CDR3 coding sequence is TGTGTCAGCACCATAAGAGGGGAGACCCAGTACTTC. Amino acids: CVSTIRGETQYF.

This sequence joins TRBV12-3 or TRBV12-4 and TRBJ2-1, with D perhaps matching TRBD2 (5 bases). The CDR3 is made up of 13 amino acids. V was clipped by 1 base and J by 6 bases, with 7 bases between them. CDR3 sequence reads: CASSLVRANEQFF. The CDR3 DNA sequence: TGTGCCAGCAGTTTAGTGAGGGCCAATGAGCAGTTCTTC.

This clonotype was counted many times. V is TRBV5-1 and J is TRBJ1-1; perhaps TRBD1 as D (6 bases). This CDR3 region has 16 residues. V dropped 3 bases and J dropped 3 bases, with 18 bases sitting between them. CDR1 is SGHRS, CDR2 YFSETQ, per germline. CDR3 region: CASSWSLIQGHTEAFF. Here the CDR3 DNA reads TGCGCCAGCAGCTGGAGCCTCATACAGGGACACACTGAAGCTTTCTTT. The full variable domain, with the rest looked up from reference TRBV5-1 and TRBJ1-1, is KAGVTQTPRYLIKTRGQQVTLSCSPISGHRSVSWYQQTPGQGLQFLFEYFSETQRNKGNFPGRFSGRQFSNSRSEMNVSTLELGDSALYLCASSWSLIQGHTEAFFGQGTRLTVV.

This clonotype showed up just a few times. The rearrangement links TRBV12-3 or TRBV12-4 to TRBJ2-5; tentatively, D is TRBD1 or TRBD2 (5 bases each). This CDR3 region has 15 residues. V was shortened by 2 bases and J by 3 bases, with 13 bases between the two germline ends. This CDR3 reads CASSLRGADKETQYF. The CDR3 bases are TGTGCCAGCAGTTTAAGGGGAGCAGATAAAGAGACCCAGTACTTC.

In its sample, this clonotype was seen many times. CDR3 sequence: CSARGTSGDRGELFF. The CDR3 DNA reads TGCAGTGCTAGGGGGACTAGCGGCGATAGAGGGGAGCTGTTTTTT. The chain uses TRBV20-1 and TRBJ2-2; 11 nucleotides align to TRBD2. With 3 bases clipped from V and 8 bases from J, the junction kept 8 bases outside the gene matches. This CDR3 has 15 residues. CDR1 and CDR2 from the germline V gene are DFQATT and SNEGSKA (reference sequence).

The CDR3 DNA sequence: TGTGCCAGCAGCGCCGGGACTTTACTTCGTAGCTCCTATAATTCACCCCTCCACTTT. The encoded protein is CASSAGTLLRSSYNSPLHF. The chain recombines TRBV11-2 with TRBJ1-6, with D maybe TRBD1 (5 bases). There are 19 residues in the CDR3. V dropped 5 bases and J dropped 0 bases, with 20 bases sitting between them. CDR1 is SGHAT, CDR2 FQNNGV, per germline.

This clonotype was recorded at least ten times. V usage is TRBV7-9 and J usage is TRBJ2-7; 10 bases are shared with TRBD1. V was pared by 5 bases and J by 5 bases, with 6 bases of the junction left unmatched. This CDR3 has 14 residues. Germline V gives CDR1 SEHNR, CDR2 FQNEAQ (reference sequence). CDR3 residues: CASSIPGQGNEQYF. The CDR3 nucleotides are TGTGCCAGCAGCATACCGGGACAGGGGAACGAGCAGTACTTC.

This clonotype was seen more than once but under ten times. V is TRBV5-8 and J is TRBJ2-5; 9 positions match TRBD1. Trimming cost V 3 bases and J 6 bases; bases outside gene matches: 3. There are 13 residues in the CDR3. From germline, CDR1 is SGHTS and CDR2 YDEGEE. CDR3 sequence reads: CASSSDRGQTQYF. In DNA form, the CDR3 reads TGTGCCAGCAGCTCGGACAGGGGACAGACCCAGTACTTC.

This clonotype has only a few counts. The chain carries TRBV10-3 and TRBJ2-1; 7 positions match TRBD2. This CDR3 region has 15 residues. Trimming removed 2 bases from V and 6 bases from J; junction bases left unmatched: 7. Germline loops: CDR1 ENHRY, CDR2 SYGVKD. The CDR3: CAISEGREYSNEQFF. The DNA for the CDR3 is TGTGCCATCAGTGAGGGGCGGGAGTATTCCAATGAGCAGTTCTTC.

This clonotype was observed a handful of times. The genes are TRBV5-1 and TRBJ1-1; the D gene is possibly TRBD1 (6 bases). The germline V gene has CDR1 SGHRS and CDR2 YFSETQ. The CDR3 contains 14 residues. V lost 4 bases to trimming and J lost 0 bases, with 10 bases between them. CDR3 residues: CASSATGMNTEAFF. In DNA form, the CDR3 reads TGCGCCAGCAGCGCTACAGGGATGAACACTGAAGCTTTCTTT.

The V and J genes are TRBV12-3 or TRBV12-4 and TRBJ1-2; D gene ambiguous. The V end was cut by 4 bases, the J end by 0 bases, with 15 bases between. The CDR3 contains 16 residues. CDR3 sequence (DNA): TGTGCCAGCAGTTCTCTTTGGGGAGGATCTAACTATGGCTACACCTTC. Protein: CASSSLWGGSNYGYTF.

This clonotype showed up many times. The J gene is TRBJ2-7, the V gene TRBV3-1; 9 nucleotides match TRBD2. This CDR3 contains 15 residues. The trim removed 1 base at V and 1 base at J, leaving 2 bases unmatched. Germline CDR1 reads LGHDT; CDR2 reads YNNKEL (reference sequence). CDR3 coding DNA: TGTGCCAGCAGCCAAGGCGGGAGGGCATCCTACGAGCAGTACTTC. It encodes CASSQGGRASYEQYF.

This clonotype was counted many times. J is TRBJ1-2 and V is TRBV5-1, with TRBD1 matching over 8 bases. The CDR3 runs 16 residues. The germline V gene encodes CDR1 SGHRS and CDR2 YFSETQ. The V and J ends lost 4 bases and 3 bases, in that order; junction bases with no gene match: 11. The CDR3 DNA reads TGCGCCAGCAGCATCGACAGGGGAGCGGTAGACTATGGCTACACCTTC. Translating it yields CASSIDRGAVDYGYTF.

The chain combines TRBV7-6 with TRBJ2-1; D may be TRBD1 or TRBD2 (5 bases each). V gave up 4 bases and J gave up 1 base, with 14 bases separating them. The CDR3 is made up of 16 amino acids. In germline, CDR1 is SGHVS, CDR2 FNYEAQ. CDR3 DNA sequence: TGTGCCAGCAGCTCCCCGGTTGGGGGATCCTACAATGAGCAGTTCTTC. Translation: CASSSPVGGSYNEQFF.